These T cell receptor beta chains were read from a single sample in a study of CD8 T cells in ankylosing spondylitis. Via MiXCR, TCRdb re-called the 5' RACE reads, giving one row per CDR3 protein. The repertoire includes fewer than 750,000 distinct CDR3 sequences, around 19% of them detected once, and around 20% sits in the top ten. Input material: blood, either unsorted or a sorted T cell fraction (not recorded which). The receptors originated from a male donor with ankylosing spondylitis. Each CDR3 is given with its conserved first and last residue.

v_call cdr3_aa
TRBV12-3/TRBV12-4 CASSFGRGLGLTGELFF
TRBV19 CASNLGQANTEAFF
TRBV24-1 CATSEGQGFGEQYF
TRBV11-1 CASSLNRNPNTEAFF
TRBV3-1 CASSQERGSNSGANVLTF
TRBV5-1 CASSPPRGSGGLWTTDTQYF
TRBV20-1 CSAMTPGDETQYF
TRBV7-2 CASSLGAGDSYNEQFF
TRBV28 CASENTPRYNSPLHF
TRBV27 CASSLRGGANYGYTF
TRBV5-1 CASSIHTSTDTQYF
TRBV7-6 CASSPDSGGQPQHF
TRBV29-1 CSVALGGRNYGYTF
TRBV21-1 CASRGQGGTEAFF
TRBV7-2 CASSTRTGGTGELFF
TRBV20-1 CSALQSSGGRTGELFF
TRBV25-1 CASSENLADEQFF
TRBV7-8 CASSLFPGQTFNEKLFF
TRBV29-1 CSVGASGPLEQYF
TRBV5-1 CASSLGDMRPAALMNTEAFF
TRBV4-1 CASSLGTRSTDTQYF
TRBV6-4 CASRPWAGTGDTGELFF
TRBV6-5 CASSYGQVEKETQYF
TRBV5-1 CASSLGFREAFF
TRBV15 CATSNLLGYGYTF
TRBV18 CASSYSGAFEEQFF
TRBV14 CASSQFQIGELFF
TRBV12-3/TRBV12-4 CASSLRRGVSGEQYF
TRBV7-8 CATKTSASYNEQFF
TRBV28 CASTLGSGILEAFF
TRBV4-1 CASSQGGFNEQYF
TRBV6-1 CASIPVAGSYTGELFF
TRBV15 CATSSGGGAHNEQFF
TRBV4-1 CASSPGVFTEAFF
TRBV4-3 CASSQDLKAKTSNQPQHF
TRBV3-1 CASRPLALQETQYF
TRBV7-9 CASSPPRVGEQFF
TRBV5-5 CASSFKRALITGELFF
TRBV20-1 CSARVDTQYF
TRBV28 CASSLSHGAIQYF